The source of this TCR beta chain is a study of blood T cell repertoires in COVID-19. V lost 3 bases, J lost 7 bases, and 13 bases stayed unmatched. CDR1 is SGHDT and CDR2 is YYEEEE in the germline V gene. The CDR3 has 16 amino acids. Assay used: immunoSEQ multiplex PCR; TCRdb lists only in-frame clones, some missing. The profile shows some 160,000 clones, approximately 91% of them singletons. The sample taken for sequencing was peripheral blood. The clonotype comes from a man aged 18-30 years with COVID-19, enrolled during active disease. The genes are TRBV5-6 and TRBJ2-1; 7 bases line up with TRBD1. Here the CDR3 reads CASSSIRDRNSNEQFF. CDR3 DNA: TGTGCCAGCAGCTCTATTAGGGACAGAAACTCAAATGAGCAGTTCTTC.